The 28 T cell receptor beta chains below all came from one sample that was sequenced in a study of CXCR3-negative and CXCR3-positive naive CD8 T cells. UMI-labeled 5' RACE TRB cDNA libraries were prepared from the cells. TCRdb reanalyzed the 5' RACE reads and collapses them to one entry per CDR3 protein, without DNA. The sample includes some 50,000 distinct CDR3 sequences. The material sequenced was naive CXCR3- CD8+ T cells from blood. Subset specified: CD45RO-CCR7+CD27+CD95- naive CD8+ T cells lacking CXCR3 (TNR3-). Source of these receptors: a human donor in good health. Some clones in this sample may be carry-over from other donors' samples.

The rearrangement uses TRBV10-3 and TRBJ1-4. From germline, CDR1 is ENHRY and CDR2 SYGVKD. This CDR3 region has 12 residues. The CDR3 sequence is CAISEVNEKLFF.

The rearrangement joins TRBV13 to TRBJ2-7; with no DNA, the TCRdb D assignment of TRBD1 cannot be verified. This CDR3 is 15 amino acids long. The germline V gene has CDR1 PRHDT and CDR2 FYEKMQ (reference sequence). CDR3 sequence: CASSLGTGDGYEQYF.

V gene TRBV20-1 combines with J gene TRBJ2-7. Germline CDR1 and CDR2: DFQATT and SNEGSKA (reference sequence). The CDR3 has 13 amino acids. CDR3 loop: CSAKAIGLYEQYF.

The genes are TRBV29-1 and TRBJ1-1; as DNA is missing, the TRBD1 call by TCRdb cannot be tested. The CDR3 covers 15 residues. Germline V lookup: CDR1 SQVTM, CDR2 ANQGSEA. The CDR3 reads CSVAGGDRLYTEAFF.

This chain uses TRBV12-3 or TRBV12-4 with TRBJ2-7; TCRdb indicates TRBD1, and absent DNA this call remains unverified. This CDR3 comprises 16 residues. The CDR3 here is CASSLSGATPIYEQYF.

This chain joins TRBV6-2 or TRBV6-3 and TRBJ2-4; without DNA, the TCRdb call of TRBD1 cannot be checked. CDR1 and CDR2 (germline): MNHEY, SVGEGT. This CDR3 has 16 residues. CDR3 sequence: CASSYSGGIAKNIQYF.

The V call is TRBV19, the J call TRBJ1-5. CDR1 is LNHDA, CDR2 SQIVND, per germline (reference sequence). The CDR3 spans 11 residues. The chain's CDR3 is CAIGSNQPQHF.

The rearrangement links TRBV6-5 to TRBJ2-7; TCRdb returns TRBD1, unconfirmable since there is no DNA. The germline CDR1 and CDR2 sequences are MNHEY and SVGAGI. The CDR3 loop spans 14 amino acids. The CDR3 sequence: CASRGGGMGYEQYF.

The chain links TRBV27 to TRBJ1-2. The length of the CDR3 is 13 residues. CDR1 and CDR2 (germline): MNHEY, SMNVEV (reference sequence). The CDR3 loop reads CASSYAANYGYTF.

The rearrangement uses TRBV6-5 and TRBJ1-2; TCRdb names TRBD1, which stays unverified in the absence of DNA. Looked up from germline, CDR1 is MNHEY and CDR2 is SVGAGI. The CDR3 is 14 residues long. CDR3 sequence reads: CASSLGTASYGYTF.

This chain's CDR3 is CSVQKSQETQYF. The chain uses TRBV29-1 and TRBJ2-5. The germline V gene encodes CDR1 SQVTM and CDR2 ANQGSEA. CDR3 length: 12 residues.

This rearrangement joins TRBV30 to TRBJ2-5; TCRdb names TRBD1, which stays unverified in the absence of DNA. This CDR3 comprises 15 residues. Germline V CDR1 and CDR2: GTSNPN, SVGIG (reference sequence). CDR3 protein: CAWGRQGILQETQYF.

The genes are TRBV4-1 and TRBJ2-7; TCRdb's assignment of TRBD2 cannot be checked, as there is no DNA. The germline gives CDR1 MGHRA, CDR2 YSYEKL. The CDR3 consists of 18 residues. The CDR3 protein is CASSQQRSLAETSYEQYF.

The chain employs TRBV5-1 and TRBJ2-5; TCRdb outputs TRBD1, but without DNA this stays unchecked. Germline CDR1 is SGHRS and CDR2 is YFSETQ. The CDR3 covers 15 residues. CDR3: CASSRWDRGKETHYF.

The chain joins TRBV27 to TRBJ2-7. Germline assignment: CDR1 MNHEY and CDR2 SMNVEV (reference sequence). The CDR3 consists of 13 residues. CDR3 sequence: CASSPLVRHEQYF.

The chain carries TRBV21-1 and TRBJ2-1; TCRdb picks TRBD2, but there is no DNA to check that call. TRBV21-1 is a recognized pseudogene. The CDR3 runs to 15 residues. This CDR3 is CASSNVSQWNNEQFF.

The rearrangement joins TRBV29-1 to TRBJ2-1. The CDR3 covers 12 residues. Germline V CDR1 and CDR2: SQVTM, ANQGSEA. This CDR3 is CSFRGLGNEQFF.

This chain uses TRBV5-1 with TRBJ2-7. CDR3 length equals 11 residues. Looked up from germline, CDR1 is SGHRS and CDR2 is YFSETQ. CDR3 protein: CASSRGYEQYF.

This chain uses TRBV29-1 with TRBJ2-3; no DNA is available, so the TRBD2 call from TCRdb remains unchecked. Germline loops: CDR1 SQVTM, CDR2 ANQGSEA. The CDR3 contains 16 residues. The CDR3 spells CSVEDMASGSVDTQYF.

This clonotype registers medium-sized by frequency. The rearrangement joins TRBV11-2 to TRBJ1-1. Germline V gives CDR1 SGHAT, CDR2 FQNNGV. CDR3 length: 16 residues. CDR3 amino acids: CASSLDLGRVNTEAFF.

The chain combines TRBV7-9 with TRBJ2-3; TCRdb reports TRBD1, a call that lacks DNA to check it against. The germline V gene encodes CDR1 SEHNR and CDR2 FQNEAQ (reference sequence). This CDR3 has 14 amino acids. CDR3 in amino acids: CASSQGLPKGTQYF.

This chain connects TRBV12-3 or TRBV12-4 to TRBJ2-1; checking the TCRdb D call of TRBD2 is not possible without DNA. The CDR3 consists of 12 residues. The CDR3 sequence: CASSGREDEQFF.

This chain connects TRBV6-4 to TRBJ2-6; TCRdb's D call, TRBD1, is unchecked because there is no DNA. CDR3 size: 14 residues. Germline values: CDR1 MRHNA, CDR2 SNTAGT. The CDR3 sequence: CASSEGVGANVLTF.

V and J are TRBV7-8 and TRBJ2-7; there is no DNA to check the TCRdb D call of TRBD1. The CDR3 length is 14 residues. The V gene's germline CDR1 is SGHVS and CDR2 FQNEAQ. The CDR3 loop reads CASSPGTGTNEQYF.

This sequence joins TRBV20-1 and TRBJ2-7; the TCRdb D gene call, TRBD2, has no DNA to confirm it. Per germline, CDR1 DFQATT and CDR2 SNEGSKA (reference sequence). The CDR3 extends over 17 amino acids. The CDR3: CSARGEPLAGQPYEQYF.

The chain is built from TRBV6-5 and TRBJ2-4; TCRdb indicates TRBD1, and absent DNA this call remains unverified. The CDR3 runs 13 residues. CDR1 MNHEY and CDR2 SVGAGI come from the germline V gene. The CDR3: CASRTGAKNIQYF.

The chain employs TRBV19 and TRBJ2-1; the D call from TCRdb, TRBD1, cannot be confirmed without DNA. In germline, CDR1 is LNHDA, CDR2 SQIVND (reference sequence). This CDR3 spans 15 amino acids. The CDR3 sequence is CASTPDRGVPNEQFF.

The genes are TRBV9 and TRBJ2-7; the D gene TCRdb calls, TRBD2, cannot be checked with no DNA. The CDR3 runs 13 residues. The germline V gene encodes CDR1 SGDLS and CDR2 YYNGEE. The CDR3 sequence is CASRSAGRGEQFF. The full variable domain, its missing parts supplied by reference TRBV9 and TRBJ2-7, is DSGVTQTPKHLITATGQRVTLRCSPRSGDLSVYWYQQSLDQGLQFLIQYYNGEERAKGNILERFSAQQFPDLHSELNLSSLELGDSALYFCASRSAGRGEQFFGPGTRLTVT.